The present T cell receptor (beta chain) was sequenced within a study of T cells in localized non-small cell lung cancer. The data were produced by immunoSEQ multiplex PCR, yet TCRdb's version contains in-frame clones alone and is incomplete. The sample yields about 26,000 clones, 80% to 85% seen once. Trimming shortened V by 1 base and J by 6 bases, and 11 bases separated the two germline ends. This CDR3 has 15 amino acids. Germline values: CDR1 SGHDT, CDR2 YYEEEE. The chain carries TRBV5-6 and TRBJ1-6; D not resolved. The receptor was derived from a woman aged 35-70 years with stage I lung adenocarcinoma. Sequenced material: peripheral blood, taken before any cancer treatment. Written as DNA, the CDR3 is TGTGCCAGCAGCTTGTTGCCCACGGCTAATTCACCCCTCCACTTT. Translation: CASSLLPTANSPLHF.